This T cell receptor (beta chain) was found in a study of CD8+ T cells in alopecia areata. Study at large: Affected scalp percentage set treated patients' severity scores. Findings of the study overall: The study found higher clonality in lesional than normal scalp, especially in alopecia totalis/universalis.

Turning to this clone: The antigen is undetermined.

CDR3 length equals 13 residues. J lost 14 bases, V lost 3 bases, and 5 bases had no gene match. CDR1 is LGHNA and CDR2 is YSLEER in the germline V gene. Investigators isolated RNA and reverse transcribed it into cDNA to act as the sequencing template. Sequenced by immunoSEQ multiplex PCR; TCRdb stores in-frame clones only, minus some. Of fewer than 110,000 clones in the sample, less than 90% were seen once. The treatment was: oral pan-JAK inhibitor, 5-10 mg twice daily. The receptor was derived from a human donor with alopecia areata. Sequencing was performed on CD8+ T cells sorted from blood, taken at week 24, from a patient treated with tofacitinib. The chain combines TRBV4-3 with TRBJ2-1; TRBD1 matches at 12 bases. The CDR3 DNA reads as TGCGCCAGCAGCCAGGGGGGGACAGGGGGCGAGTTCTTC. Residues: CASSQGGTGGEFF.